The 21 T cell receptor beta chains presented below share a single source sample, sequenced in a study of T cell responses to AZD1222 COVID-19 vaccine (dated by TCRdb to the early 2020s). Explained via the paper, the time point label denotes: baseline before first vaccination. Library method: the immunoSEQ multiplex PCR assay. In TCRdb, the immuneACCESS table is reduced to in-frame sequences with V and J assigned. These tables do not hold every clone; where another copy was compared, an unresolved V gene accounts for under half, and the others remain unexplained. The sample data list roughly 130,000 clones, and around 94% of these were observed just once. The ten largest clones capture roughly 7.2% of the sample. The specimen comprised peripheral blood, sampled on day 0 of AZD1222 vaccination. The receptors stem from an adult in good health.

The rearrangement uses TRBV6-5 and TRBJ1-2; 10 nucleotides agree with TRBD1. The length of the CDR3 is 13 residues. CDR1 is MNHEY, CDR2 SVGAGI, per germline. J gave up 8 bases and V 4 bases, and 4 bases lay outside the gene matches. This CDR3 is CASSFDRGLGYTF. The CDR3 bases are TGTGCCAGCAGTTTCGACAGGGGGCTCGGCTACACCTTC.

The CDR3 here is CASSFPTSSYNSPLHF. The CDR3 DNA reads as TGTGCCAGCAGCTTCCCGACCAGCTCCTATAATTCACCCCTCCACTTT. The J gene is TRBJ1-6, the V gene TRBV11-2, with D unclear. Germline CDR1 SGHAT, CDR2 FQNNGV. The germline V and J ends were trimmed by 3 bases and 0 bases, with 9 bases remaining between them. This CDR3 is built from 16 residues.

The chain has TRBV24-1 and TRBJ2-3; 7 bases line up with TRBD2. The CDR3 extends over 15 amino acids. From germline, CDR1 is KGHDR and CDR2 SFDVKD. The junction had 6 bases not matched to a gene; V was cut back by 2 bases and J by 5 bases. CDR3 residues: CATSDSGGIGDTQYF. The CDR3 nucleotides are TGTGCCACCAGTGATTCGGGGGGAATAGGAGATACGCAGTATTTT.

This clone was observed a single time. This chain connects TRBV12-3 or TRBV12-4 to TRBJ1-2; a weak D match, TRBD1 (5 bases). This CDR3 contains 13 residues. Trimming pared 6 bases from V and 6 bases from J, leaving 14 bases between. CDR3 sequence reads: CASSPRQYDGYTF. The CDR3 DNA follows: TGTGCCAGCAGCCCTAGACAGTACGATGGCTACACCTTC.

CDR3 DNA: TGTGCCAGCAGCTCTAGCGGGATTAGACCCTACGAGCAGTACTTC. Residues: CASSSSGIRPYEQYF. The chain carries TRBV7-2 and TRBJ2-7; 9 nucleotides align to TRBD2. With 4 bases clipped from V and 2 bases from J, the junction kept 6 bases outside the gene matches. The length of the CDR3 is 15 residues. Germline V gene sequence: CDR1 SGHTA, CDR2 FQGNSA.

This clone was counted once. The genes are TRBV29-1 and TRBJ2-5; D is perhaps TRBD1 (5 bases). The germline V and J ends were trimmed by 7 bases and 1 base, with 10 bases remaining between them. The V gene's germline CDR1 is SQVTM and CDR2 ANQGSEA. The CDR3 has 12 residues. The CDR3 here is CSAGQFQETQYF. CDR3 DNA: TGCAGCGCCGGACAATTCCAAGAGACCCAGTACTTC.

The gene calls are TRBV2 and TRBJ2-3; D might be TRBD2 (5 bases). Germline CDR1 reads SNHLY; CDR2 reads FYNNEI. V dropped 4 bases and J dropped 2 bases, with 10 bases sitting between them. The CDR3 sequence is 14 residues long. The CDR3 reads CASSASSPTDTQYF. Here the CDR3 DNA reads TGTGCCAGCAGTGCATCTAGCCCCACAGATACGCAGTATTTT.

The chain uses TRBV10-1 and TRBJ2-7, with TRBD1 identical over 10 bases. CDR3 length equals 14 residues. Trimming removed 6 bases from V and 2 bases from J; junction bases left unmatched: 4. From germline, CDR1 is WNHNN and CDR2 SYGVQD (reference sequence). Here the CDR3 reads CASSNDRGPYEQYF. The DNA for the CDR3 is TGCGCCAGCAGCAATGACAGGGGGCCCTACGAGCAGTACTTC.

The chain uses TRBV11-2 and TRBJ2-3, with 11 positions matching TRBD2. Germline V lookup: CDR1 SGHAT, CDR2 FQNNGV. This CDR3 comprises 15 residues. Trimming at V came to 4 bases and at J to 3 bases, leaving 3 bases not matched to a gene. Here the CDR3 DNA reads TGTGCCAGCAGCTATCTAGCGGGAGGAACAGATACGCAGTATTTT. Its protein is CASSYLAGGTDTQYF.

The rearrangement uses TRBV4-2 and TRBJ1-1; tentatively, D is TRBD1 (6 bases). The V and J ends lost 5 bases and 0 bases respectively, with 19 bases between them. The CDR3 covers 17 residues. CDR1 LGHNA and CDR2 YNFKEQ come from the germline V gene. In DNA form, the CDR3 reads TGTGCCAGCAGCGTACAGGGAAGGGTGGCTATGAACACTGAAGCTTTCTTT. It translates to CASSVQGRVAMNTEAFF.

This chain joins TRBV1 and TRBJ2-6; TRBD2, the D gene given by the table, was not confirmed from the DNA. TRBV1 has pseudogene status. This CDR3 comprises 18 residues. The CDR3: CTSSERPAGSSGANVLTF. CDR3 sequence (DNA): TGCACCAGCAGCGAGAGGCCAGCGGGATCCTCTGGGGCCAACGTCCTGACTTTC.

The genes are TRBV9 and TRBJ1-1; D is perhaps TRBD1 (5 bases). Deletions cut 0 bases from V and 5 bases from J, with 11 bases between. Germline CDR1 reads SGDLS; CDR2 reads YYNGEE. The CDR3 has 14 residues. Here the CDR3 DNA reads TGTGCCAGCAGCGTAGTTCCGGGGGGGACTGAAGCTTTCTTT. It specifies CASSVVPGGTEAFF.

The chain recombines TRBV19 with TRBJ2-3; 9 bases match TRBD2. This CDR3 region has 14 residues. Germline CDR1 and CDR2: LNHDA and SQIVND (reference sequence). J was trimmed by 3 bases and V by 10 bases; bases with no gene match: 8. CDR3 DNA: TGTGCCACCGCGAGGCGGGAGGGAACAGATACGCAGTATTTT. The encoded protein is CATARREGTDTQYF.

This clone was recorded only once. V usage is TRBV7-6 and J usage is TRBJ2-1, with 11 bases aligning to TRBD2. The CDR3 spans 20 residues. V was clipped by 5 bases and J by 0 bases; unmatched bases: 15. CDR1 is SGHVS, CDR2 FNYEAQ, per germline. CDR3 protein: CASSLSPLSGRGTSYNEQFF. The CDR3, as DNA: TGTGCCAGCAGCCTAAGCCCACTTAGCGGGAGGGGGACCTCCTACAATGAGCAGTTCTTC.

This chain connects TRBV9 to TRBJ1-2; D may be TRBD1 (6 bases). V shed 3 bases and J shed 4 bases, with 13 bases lying between them. The CDR3 runs 14 residues. CDR1 is SGDLS, CDR2 YYNGEE, per germline. The CDR3 region is CASSGGQTFYGYTF. The CDR3 coding sequence is TGTGCCAGCAGCGGAGGACAGACCTTCTATGGCTACACCTTC.

V usage is TRBV6-5 and J usage is TRBJ2-7; 9 bases agree with TRBD2. The CDR3 is made up of 15 amino acids. CDR1 MNHEY and CDR2 SVGAGI come from the germline V gene. V shed 2 bases and J 5 bases; nucleotides not matched to a gene: 7. CDR3 protein: CASSYRGRAGDEQYF. In DNA form, the CDR3 reads TGTGCCAGCAGTTACCGCGGGAGGGCCGGGGACGAGCAGTACTTC.

J is TRBJ1-4 and V is TRBV9, with TRBD1 matching over 8 bases. Unmatched junction bases numbered 6, after V lost 0 bases and J lost 5 bases. Germline CDR1 reads SGDLS; CDR2 reads YYNGEE. This CDR3 contains 16 residues. The CDR3 loop reads CASSVGDRGLNEKLFF. The CDR3 DNA follows: TGTGCCAGCAGCGTAGGAGACAGGGGCCTGAATGAAAAACTGTTTTTT.

Only one count was recorded for this clone. The rearrangement joins TRBV30 to TRBJ1-3; no reliable D call. The CDR3 sequence is 12 residues long. With 0 bases removed from V and 11 bases from J, the gap between germline ends came to 11 bases. Germline CDR1 GTSNPN, CDR2 SVGIG (reference sequence). The CDR3 is CAWSVMSKAIYF. The DNA of the CDR3 is TGTGCCTGGAGTGTAATGTCGAAGGCCATATATTTT.

J is TRBJ2-7 and V is TRBV3-1 (or the pseudogene TRBV3-2); a possible D gene is TRBD1 (5 bases). This CDR3 comprises 16 residues. V lost 1 base to trimming and J lost 2 bases, with 15 bases between them. The germline V gene encodes CDR1 LGHDT and CDR2 YNNKEL (reference sequence). This chain's CDR3 is CASSQAVGQGPYEQYF. CDR3 nucleotides: TGTGCCAGCAGCCAAGCAGTGGGCCAGGGTCCCTACGAGCAGTACTTC.

The gene calls are TRBV29-1 and TRBJ1-2, with D possibly matching TRBD1 (5 bases). CDR3 length: 11 residues. The germline V gene has CDR1 SQVTM and CDR2 ANQGSEA. The germline V and J ends were trimmed by 8 bases and 6 bases, with 13 bases remaining between them. The CDR3: CSLGTSDGYTF. The CDR3 coding sequence is TGCAGCTTGGGGACGAGCGATGGCTACACCTTC. The variable domain in full, completed from reference TRBV29-1 and TRBJ1-2, reads SAVISQKPSRDICQRGTSLTIQCQVDSQVTMMFWYRQQPGQSLTLIATANQGSEATYESGFVIDKFPISRPNLTFSTLTVSNMSPEDSSIYLCSLGTSDGYTFGSGTRLTVV.

This clone was detected only once. The rearrangement uses TRBV4-1 and TRBJ1-1; D is unclear. Trimming stripped 4 bases from V and 2 bases from J, with 11 bases between. CDR1 is MGHRA and CDR2 is YSYEKL in the germline V gene. This CDR3 comprises 14 residues. CDR3 in DNA: TGCGCCAGCAGCCCCGCCCCGGGAAACACTGAAGCTTTCTTT. Protein product: CASSPAPGNTEAFF.